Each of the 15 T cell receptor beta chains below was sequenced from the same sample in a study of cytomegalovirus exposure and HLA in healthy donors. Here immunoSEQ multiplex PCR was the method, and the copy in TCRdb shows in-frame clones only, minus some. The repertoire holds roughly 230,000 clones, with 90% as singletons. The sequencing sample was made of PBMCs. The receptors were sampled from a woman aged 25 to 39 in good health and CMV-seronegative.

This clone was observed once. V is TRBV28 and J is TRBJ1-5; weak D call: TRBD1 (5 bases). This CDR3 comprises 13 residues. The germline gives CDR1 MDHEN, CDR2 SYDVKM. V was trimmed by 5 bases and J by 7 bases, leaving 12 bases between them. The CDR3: CASSPRGGQPQHF. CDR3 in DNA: TGTGCCAGCAGTCCAAGGGGAGGCCAGCCCCAGCATTTT.

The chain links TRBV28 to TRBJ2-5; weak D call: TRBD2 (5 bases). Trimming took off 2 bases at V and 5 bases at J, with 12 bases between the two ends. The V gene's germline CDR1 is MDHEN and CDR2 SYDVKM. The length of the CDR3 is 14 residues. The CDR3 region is CASSLLGRGETQYF. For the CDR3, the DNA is TGTGCCAGCAGTTTACTAGGCAGAGGGGAGACCCAGTACTTC.

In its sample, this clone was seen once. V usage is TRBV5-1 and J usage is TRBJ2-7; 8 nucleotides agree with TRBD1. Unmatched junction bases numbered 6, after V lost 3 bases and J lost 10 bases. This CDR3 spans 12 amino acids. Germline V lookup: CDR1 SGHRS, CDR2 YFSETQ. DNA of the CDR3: TGCGCCAGCAGCTCCTGGACAGGGCGCCAGTACTTC. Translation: CASSSWTGRQYF.

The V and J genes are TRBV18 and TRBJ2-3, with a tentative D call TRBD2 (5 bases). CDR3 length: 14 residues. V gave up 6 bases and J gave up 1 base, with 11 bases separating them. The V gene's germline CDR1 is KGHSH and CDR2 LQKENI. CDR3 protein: CASSPTGGTDTQYF. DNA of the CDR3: TGTGCCAGCTCCCCCACCGGGGGCACAGATACGCAGTATTTT.

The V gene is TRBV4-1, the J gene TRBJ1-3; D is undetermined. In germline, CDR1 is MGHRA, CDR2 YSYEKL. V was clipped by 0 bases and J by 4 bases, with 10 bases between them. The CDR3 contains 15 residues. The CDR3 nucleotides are TGCGCCAGCAGCCAAGATCGTGGAACCGGAAACACCATATATTTT. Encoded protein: CASSQDRGTGNTIYF.

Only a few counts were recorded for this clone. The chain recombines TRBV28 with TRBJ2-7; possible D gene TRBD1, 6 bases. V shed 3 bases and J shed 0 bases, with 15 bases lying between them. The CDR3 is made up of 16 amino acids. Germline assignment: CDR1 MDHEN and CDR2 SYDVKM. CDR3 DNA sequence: TGTGCCAGCAGTTTGGGTCAGGGGCGCCCCTCCTACGAGCAGTACTTC. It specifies CASSLGQGRPSYEQYF.

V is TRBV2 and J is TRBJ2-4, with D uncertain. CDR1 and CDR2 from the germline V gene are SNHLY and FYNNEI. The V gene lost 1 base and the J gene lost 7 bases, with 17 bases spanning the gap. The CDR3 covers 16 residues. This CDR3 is CASSEVNLDLRNIQYF. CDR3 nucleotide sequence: TGTGCCAGCAGTGAAGTAAATTTGGACCTACGGAACATTCAGTACTTC.

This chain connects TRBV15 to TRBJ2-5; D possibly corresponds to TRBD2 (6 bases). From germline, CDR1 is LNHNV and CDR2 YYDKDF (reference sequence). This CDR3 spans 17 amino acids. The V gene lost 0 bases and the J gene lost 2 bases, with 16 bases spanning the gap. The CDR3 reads CATSRDRGMGGQETQYF. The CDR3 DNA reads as TGTGCCACCAGCAGAGATCGTGGAATGGGGGGACAAGAGACCCAGTACTTC. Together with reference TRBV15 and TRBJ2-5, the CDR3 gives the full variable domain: DAMVIQNPRYQVTQFGKPVTLSCSQTLNHNVMYWYQQKSSQAPKLLFHYYDKDFNNEADTPDNFQSRRPNTSFCFLDIRSPGLGDTAMYLCATSRDRGMGGQETQYFGPGTRLLVL.

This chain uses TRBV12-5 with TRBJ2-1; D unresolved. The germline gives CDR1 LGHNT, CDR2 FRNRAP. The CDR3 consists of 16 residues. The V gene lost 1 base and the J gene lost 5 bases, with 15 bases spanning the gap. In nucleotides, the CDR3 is TGTGCTAGTGGTTTGGGCGACGGAGAGAAGGACAATGAGCAGTTCTTC. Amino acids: CASGLGDGEKDNEQFF. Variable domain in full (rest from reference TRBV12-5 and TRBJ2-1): DARVTQTPRHKVTEMGQEVTMRCQPILGHNTVFWYRQTMMQGLELLAYFRNRAPLDDSGMPKDRFSAEMPDATLATLKIQPSEPRDSAVYFCASGLGDGEKDNEQFFGPGTRLTVL.

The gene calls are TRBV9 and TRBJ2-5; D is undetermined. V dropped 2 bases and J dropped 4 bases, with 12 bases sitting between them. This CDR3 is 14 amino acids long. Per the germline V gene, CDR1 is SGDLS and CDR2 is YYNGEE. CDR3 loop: CASSVTPDGETQYF. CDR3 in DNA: TGTGCCAGCAGCGTCACCCCAGATGGAGAGACCCAGTACTTC.

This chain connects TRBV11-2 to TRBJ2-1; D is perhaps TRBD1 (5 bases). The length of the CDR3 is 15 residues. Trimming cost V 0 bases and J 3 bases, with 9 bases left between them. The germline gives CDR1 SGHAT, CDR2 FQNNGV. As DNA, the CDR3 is TGTGCCAGCAGCTTAGAACAGGTCGGCTACAATGAGCAGTTCTTC. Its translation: CASSLEQVGYNEQFF.

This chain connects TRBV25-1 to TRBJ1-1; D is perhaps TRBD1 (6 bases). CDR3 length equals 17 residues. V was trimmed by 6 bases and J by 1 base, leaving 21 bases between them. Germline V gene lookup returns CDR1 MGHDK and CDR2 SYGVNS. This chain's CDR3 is CASSGASGGSQNTEAFF. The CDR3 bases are TGTGCCAGCAGCGGGGCGAGCGGGGGCTCACAGAACACTGAAGCTTTCTTT.

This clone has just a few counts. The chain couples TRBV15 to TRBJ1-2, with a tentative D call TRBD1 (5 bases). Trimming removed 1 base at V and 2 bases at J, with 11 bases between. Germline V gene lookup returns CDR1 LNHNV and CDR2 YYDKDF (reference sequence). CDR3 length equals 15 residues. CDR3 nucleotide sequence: TGTGCCACCAGCAGAGTGGGGCAGCCAAACTATGGCTACACCTTC. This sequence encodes CATSRVGQPNYGYTF.

The CDR3 DNA follows: TGTGCCAGTAAACCTGGGGGCTCCTACGAGCAGTACTTC. Its protein product is CASKPGGSYEQYF. The gene calls are TRBV6-5 and TRBJ2-7; D may match TRBD1 or TRBD2 (5 bases each). The CDR3 totals 13 residues. CDR1 is MNHEY and CDR2 is SVGAGI in the germline V gene. V was clipped by 9 bases and J by 0 bases, with 12 bases between them.

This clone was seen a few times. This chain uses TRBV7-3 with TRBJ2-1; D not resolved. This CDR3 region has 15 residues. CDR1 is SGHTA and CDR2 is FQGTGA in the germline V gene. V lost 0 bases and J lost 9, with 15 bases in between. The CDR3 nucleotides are TGTGCCAGCAGCTTAACGAGGACCTCGAACGGTGAGCAGTTCTTC. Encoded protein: CASSLTRTSNGEQFF.